The clone carrying this TCR beta chain has just one count. The antigen is undetermined. These data are taken from a study of cytomegalovirus exposure and HLA in healthy donors. Whole-study results and caveats: HLA allele associations emerged for 15,000 to 20,000 TCR beta sequences in a later analysis, at 0.05 false discovery rate.

The CDR3 length is 15 residues. Trimming stripped 6 bases from V and 0 bases from J, with 11 bases between. In germline, CDR1 is MNHNS, CDR2 SASEGT. The PCR made use of 60 Vbeta and 13 Jbeta primers. Produced via immunoSEQ multiplex PCR; TCRdb's table is partial and in-frame only. Of about 95,000 clones in the sample, about four fifths were seen once. The sample comprised PBMCs. The clonotype comes from a man aged 30 to 39 in good health and CMV-seropositive. J is TRBJ2-2 and V is TRBV6-1, with a possible D match to TRBD1 (6 bases). In DNA, the CDR3 is TGTGCCAGCAGAGCACAGGGCGCGAACACCGGGGAGCTGTTTTTT. This codes for CASRAQGANTGELFF.